The 2 T cell receptor beta chains below all came from one sample that was sequenced in a study of Graves' ophthalmopathy and Graves' hyperthyroidism. Amplifying from RNA transcripts, the study obtained TCR beta CDR3 regions. Amplification began with first-round RT-PCR using HTBI primers, then second-round multiplex PCR was performed. TCRdb analysed the multiplex PCR reads with MiXCR anew, one entry per CDR3 protein. The repertoire holds about 370,000 distinct CDR3 sequences, with approximately 16% as singletons. The sequenced sample consisted of peripheral blood. Every receptor here comes from a woman aged 18-29 years with Graves' ophthalmopathy.

This clonotype has at least ten counts. This chain links TRBV11-2 with TRBJ1-5; the D gene is possibly TRBD1 (6 bases). V was trimmed by 6 bases and J by 0 bases, leaving 15 bases between them. The CDR3 consists of 16 residues. In germline, CDR1 is SGHAT, CDR2 FQNNGV. CDR3 in DNA: TGTGCCAGCAGTCCCCGACAGGTCCTTAGCAATCAGCCCCAGCATTTT. This gives the protein CASSPRQVLSNQPQHF.

This clonotype has at least ten counts. The chain carries TRBV5-1 and TRBJ2-2; TRBD1 might be the D (6 bases). Trimming cost V 4 bases and J 3 bases, with 16 bases left between them. The CDR3 is 16 amino acids. The V gene's germline CDR1 is SGHRS and CDR2 YFSETQ. CDR3: CASSIGGRADTGELFF. In DNA form, the CDR3 reads TGCGCCAGCAGCATTGGGGGCAGGGCTGACACCGGGGAGCTGTTTTTT.